Below, 25 T cell receptor beta chains from the same sample are listed, as sequenced in a study of shared clonotypes between healthy human individuals. This table comes from immunoSEQ multiplex PCR, and its TCRdb copy is limited to in-frame clones, with some not included. This sample has 2,500,000 or so clones, with more than 85% found just once. Sample: naive CD4+ T cells from PBMCs. Sample subset: CD45RA+ positively selected. All receptors come from a man younger than 35 in good health. Some clones in this sample may be carry-over from other donors' samples.

The chain combines TRBV7-2 with TRBJ2-7; 12 bases match TRBD2. Germline lookup yields CDR1 SGHTA and CDR2 FQGNSA. V gave up 1 base and J gave up 2 bases; unmatched junction bases: 3. This CDR3 has 16 residues. The CDR3, as DNA: TGTGCCAGCAGCTTAGGACTAGCGGGGGTAGCCTACGAGCAGTACTTC. Protein product: CASSLGLAGVAYEQYF.

The V call is TRBV12-2, the J call TRBJ2-5; the table gives TRBD2 as D, unverified against the DNA. TRBV12-2 is a recognized pseudogene. The CDR3 consists of 15 residues. The CDR3 spells CASRFREGQRETQYF. The CDR3 coding sequence is TGTGCAAGTCGCTTCCGGGAGGGCCAACGGGAGACCCAGTACTTC.

The rearrangement joins TRBV9 to TRBJ1-1; no clear D gene. Per the germline V gene, CDR1 is SGDLS and CDR2 is YYNGEE. This CDR3 comprises 13 residues. The V and J ends lost 0 bases and 4 bases respectively, with 7 bases between them. The CDR3 DNA reads TGTGCCAGCAGCGTAGTGGTGAGCACTGAAGCTTTCTTT. Amino acids: CASSVVVSTEAFF.

This chain connects TRBV11-2 to TRBJ2-3; D could derive from TRBD1 or TRBD2 (5 bases each). Trimming shortened V by 5 bases and J by 1 base, and 13 bases separated the two germline ends. From germline, CDR1 is SGHAT and CDR2 FQNNGV. The CDR3 has 15 residues. The CDR3 is CASSQGLGGTDTQYF. CDR3 nucleotides: TGTGCCAGCAGCCAAGGCCTGGGGGGCACAGATACGCAGTATTTT.

The J gene is TRBJ2-7, the V gene TRBV2; D is perhaps TRBD2 (6 bases). Trimming stripped 9 bases from V and 4 bases from J, with 13 bases between. Germline V gives CDR1 SNHLY, CDR2 FYNNEI. This CDR3 comprises 12 residues. CDR3 DNA sequence: TGTGCCAGGAGGACTAACGAATACGAGCAGTACTTC. Translating it yields CARRTNEYEQYF.

The chain combines TRBV5-4 with TRBJ2-7, with TRBD2 matching 11 bases. Looked up from germline, CDR1 is SGHNT and CDR2 is YYREEE (reference sequence). The CDR3 covers 18 residues. Trimming removed 6 bases from V and 2 bases from J; junction bases left unmatched: 16. The CDR3 nucleotides read TGTGCCAGCACTCACGGGGCCAGGTCGACTAGCGGGGCCTACGAGCAGTACTTC. This encodes CASTHGARSTSGAYEQYF.

This chain connects TRBV18 to TRBJ1-2; D is perhaps TRBD1 (6 bases). The CDR3 spans 16 residues. Germline V CDR1 and CDR2: KGHSH, LQKENI. Trimming took off 2 bases at V and 0 bases at J, with 13 bases between the two ends. CDR3 nucleotide sequence: TGTGCCAGCTCACCAACGGCAGGGGCCACTAACTATGGCTACACCTTC. Translation gives CASSPTAGATNYGYTF. The variable domain in full, completed from reference TRBV18 and TRBJ1-2, reads NAGVMQNPRHLVRRRGQEARLRCSPMKGHSHVYWYRQLPEEGLKFMVYLQKENIIDESGMPKERFSAEFPKEGPSILRIQQVVRGDSAAYFCASSPTAGATNYGYTFGSGTRLTVV.

This chain joins TRBV7-6 and TRBJ2-1; 7 bases fit TRBD2. The CDR3 has 11 amino acids. Germline CDR1 is SGHVS and CDR2 is FNYEAQ. Trimming at V came to 5 bases and at J to 8 bases, leaving 0 bases not matched to a gene. The DNA of the CDR3 is TGTGCCAGCAGCCGGGGGGATGAGCAGTTCTTC. Residues: CASSRGDEQFF. The whole variable domain, filled in from reference TRBV7-6 and TRBJ2-1, reads GAGVSQSPRYKVTKRGQDVALRCDPISGHVSLYWYRQALGQGPEFLTYFNYEAQQDKSGLPNDRFSAERPEGSISTLTIQRTEQRDSAMYRCASSRGDEQFFGPGTRLTVL.

The genes are TRBV7-6 and TRBJ2-1, with 11 nucleotides matching TRBD2. Looked up from germline, CDR1 is SGHVS and CDR2 is FNYEAQ. CDR3 size: 18 residues. With V trimmed by 5 bases and J by 0 bases, 9 bases remained unmatched. The CDR3 nucleotides are TGTGCCAGCAGCCGAGTCACTAGCGGGAGCTTCTCCTACAATGAGCAGTTCTTC. It codes for CASSRVTSGSFSYNEQFF.

This rearrangement joins TRBV2 to TRBJ1-5; 7 bases fit TRBD1. CDR3 length: 14 amino acids. V dropped 5 bases and J dropped 5; count of bases not matched to a gene: 6. The germline gives CDR1 SNHLY, CDR2 FYNNEI. CDR3 sequence (DNA): TGTGCCAGCAGTACCGGGACAGTTTATCAGCCCCAGCATTTT. It encodes CASSTGTVYQPQHF.

The chain has TRBV7-9 and TRBJ2-1; 8 bases are shared with TRBD2. The CDR3 loop spans 16 amino acids. V dropped 5 bases and J dropped 2; count of bases not matched to a gene: 8. Germline CDR1 and CDR2: SEHNR and FQNEAQ (reference sequence). CDR3 loop: CASSIIAGTTYNEQFF. CDR3 nucleotides: TGTGCCAGCAGCATTATAGCGGGGACTACCTACAATGAGCAGTTCTTC.

The V gene is TRBV4-1, the J gene TRBJ2-1; 13 bases match TRBD2. The length of the CDR3 is 14 residues. Trimming removed 9 bases from V and 4 bases from J; junction bases left unmatched: 3. CDR1 and CDR2 (germline): MGHRA, YSYEKL. CDR3: CASRGLAGYNEQFF. CDR3 DNA: TGCGCCAGTCGGGGACTAGCGGGGTACAATGAGCAGTTCTTC.

CDR3 bases: TGTGCCTGGAAGTTAAAGGACAGACCATCCGCTTCACCCCTCCACTTT. Encoded protein: CAWKLKDRPSASPLHF. The chain has TRBV30 and TRBJ1-6; maybe TRBD1 (6 bases). The V and J ends lost 4 bases and 9 bases respectively, with 22 bases between them. Germline assignment: CDR1 GTSNPN and CDR2 SVGIG (reference sequence). CDR3 size: 16 residues.

This clone was seen just once. The chain joins TRBV7-3 to TRBJ2-3, with 8 bases that match TRBD2. The CDR3 sequence is 14 residues long. The germline V gene encodes CDR1 SGHTA and CDR2 FQGTGA. V was clipped by 5 bases and J by 8 bases; unmatched bases: 9. This CDR3 reads CASSPGREVGTQYF. The CDR3 DNA follows: TGTGCCAGCAGCCCCGGGCGGGAGGTTGGTACGCAGTATTTT.

The V gene is TRBV19, the J gene TRBJ1-4, with D hard to call. V gave up 7 bases and J gave up 5 bases, with 17 bases separating them. CDR3 length equals 15 residues. CDR1 is LNHDA, CDR2 SQIVND, per germline (reference sequence). The CDR3 DNA is TGTGCCAGTAACCGAATCTCGGGCCGCAATGAAAAACTGTTTTTT. Translated: CASNRISGRNEKLFF.

The CDR3 DNA follows: TGTGCCAGCTCACTCCCGGGACTAGCGGGAGGTTCTGTCGGGGAGCTGTTTTTT. Amino acid sequence: CASSLPGLAGGSVGELFF. The V and J genes are TRBV18 and TRBJ2-2; TRBD2 aligns across 15 bases. Looked up from germline, CDR1 is KGHSH and CDR2 is LQKENI. Trimming took 4 bases from V and 7 from J; bases not matched to a gene: 10. The CDR3 spans 18 residues. Combining the CDR3 with reference TRBV18 and TRBJ2-2 gives the whole variable domain NAGVMQNPRHLVRRRGQEARLRCSPMKGHSHVYWYRQLPEEGLKFMVYLQKENIIDESGMPKERFSAEFPKEGPSILRIQQVVRGDSAAYFCASSLPGLAGGSVGELFFGEGSRLTVL.

This clone was detected only once. This sequence joins TRBV6-1 and TRBJ2-3, with D perhaps TRBD2 (6 bases). Deletions cut 6 bases from V and 10 bases from J, with 11 bases between. Germline V gives CDR1 MNHNS, CDR2 SASEGT. This CDR3 is 11 amino acids long. The CDR3 here is CASSRDLSQYF. Here the CDR3 DNA reads TGTGCCAGCAGCAGGGACTTGTCGCAGTATTTT.

The chain uses TRBV7-8 and TRBJ2-1; D gene unclear. From germline, CDR1 is SGHVS and CDR2 FQNEAQ. Trimming removed 1 base at V and 0 bases at J, with 7 bases between. The CDR3 totals 15 residues. The CDR3 loop is CASSLGRGSYNEQFF. The CDR3 DNA reads TGTGCCAGCAGCTTAGGTCGTGGCTCCTACAATGAGCAGTTCTTC.

This clone has a handful of counts. This chain connects TRBV6-5 to TRBJ1-3, with TRBD1 as a possible D gene (6 bases). The CDR3 sequence is 13 residues long. Per the germline V gene, CDR1 is MNHEY and CDR2 is SVGAGI. The V end was cut by 6 bases, the J end by 16 bases, with 22 bases between. CDR3 loop: CASSQGQPPAWYF. CDR3 in DNA: TGTGCCAGCAGCCAAGGACAGCCTCCTGCTTGGTATTTT.

The rearrangement links TRBV7-2 to TRBJ2-6; 7 bases match TRBD1. Germline V gene lookup returns CDR1 SGHTA and CDR2 FQGNSA. The V and J ends lost 1 base and 9 bases, in that order; junction bases with no gene match: 15. This CDR3 has 18 residues. DNA of the CDR3: TGTGCCAGCAGCTTAGACCGTTTAGGGGGCGTGGGTGTCAACGTCCTGACTTTC. This codes for CASSLDRLGGVGVNVLTF.

The chain has TRBV6-5 and TRBJ1-1; no reliable D call. The CDR3 loop spans 14 amino acids. Deletions cut 5 bases from V and 3 bases from J, with 13 bases between. From germline, CDR1 is MNHEY and CDR2 SVGAGI. This CDR3 reads CASSAKSKDTEAFF. The CDR3 nucleotides read TGTGCCAGCAGTGCCAAGTCCAAGGACACTGAAGCTTTCTTT.

V is TRBV4-1 and J is TRBJ2-7, with D tentatively TRBD2 (5 bases). Germline CDR1 reads MGHRA; CDR2 reads YSYEKL. Trimming removed 0 bases from V and 3 bases from J, with 15 bases in between. CDR3 length equals 16 residues. CDR3 nucleotides: TGCGCCAGCAGCCAAGATGCGGGCCAGCCCATCTACGAGCAGTACTTC. Protein: CASSQDAGQPIYEQYF.

This clone was picked up a small number of times. Other DNA sequences in the sample encode the same CDR3. The chain couples TRBV28 to TRBJ1-1; no reliable D call. V was trimmed by 4 bases and J by 4 bases, leaving 10 bases between them. CDR3 length: 13 amino acids. From germline, CDR1 is MDHEN and CDR2 SYDVKM. The CDR3 loop reads CASSSGGGTEAFF. The CDR3 DNA reads TGTGCCAGCAGTTCGGGTGGCGGCACTGAAGCTTTCTTT.

This clone was observed once. The rearrangement links TRBV5-6 to TRBJ2-3, with a weak D call TRBD1 (5 bases). The CDR3 is 15 amino acids. Germline V gene sequence: CDR1 SGHDT, CDR2 YYEEEE. V dropped 4 bases and J dropped 7 bases, with 19 bases sitting between them. The CDR3 reads CASSPPQAHGNTQYF. The CDR3 DNA reads TGTGCCAGCAGCCCCCCACAGGCTCACGGTAATACGCAGTATTTT.

The chain combines TRBV14 with TRBJ2-7; D may be TRBD2 (7 bases). Trimming stripped 1 base from V and 7 bases from J, with 11 bases between. The length of the CDR3 is 13 residues. Germline V gene data show CDR1 as SGHDN and CDR2 as FVKESK. CDR3 loop: CASSQVRGGEQYF. The CDR3 coding sequence is TGTGCCAGCAGCCAAGTAAGGGGGGGAGAGCAGTACTTC.